These 21 T cell receptor beta chains came from one sample sequenced in a study of blood T cell repertoires in COVID-19. The repertoire was sequenced with immunoSEQ multiplex PCR; TCRdb's copy has only in-frame clones and lacks some. The table lists approximately 200,000 clones, 88% of them singletons. The specimen sequenced was PBMCs or T cells enriched from blood (not recorded which). These TCRs come from a woman aged 25-40 years who had been exposed to COVID-19.

The chain employs TRBV27 and TRBJ2-2; 9 nucleotides align to TRBD1. This CDR3 has 18 residues. After removal of 2 bases from V and 5 bases from J, the junction contained 12 bases not matched to a gene. CDR1 and CDR2 from the germline V gene are MNHEY and SMNVEV (reference sequence). The CDR3 region is CASSLGFRDRVGTGELFF. In nucleotides, the CDR3 is TGTGCCAGCAGTTTAGGTTTCCGGGACAGGGTGGGAACCGGGGAGCTGTTTTTT.

The chain carries TRBV15 and TRBJ2-1; 9 nucleotides line up with TRBD1. Germline V gives CDR1 LNHNV, CDR2 YYDKDF (reference sequence). This CDR3 has 15 amino acids. V shed 1 base and J 8 bases; nucleotides not matched to a gene: 6. The CDR3 loop is CATSRGQGVGYEQFF. The CDR3 DNA reads as TGTGCCACCAGCAGAGGACAGGGGGTCGGTTATGAGCAGTTCTTC.

This chain uses TRBV18 with TRBJ2-7; D might be TRBD2 (7 bases). The CDR3 runs 11 residues. The V gene lost 7 bases and the J gene lost 7 bases, with 11 bases spanning the gap. Germline-derived CDR1 and CDR2 are KGHSH and LQKENI. This CDR3 is CASWGGREQYF. DNA of the CDR3: TGTGCCAGCTGGGGGGGGCGAGAGCAGTACTTC.

This sequence joins TRBV6-5 and TRBJ2-7; 9 bases map to TRBD1. From germline, CDR1 is MNHEY and CDR2 SVGAGI. CDR3 length equals 14 residues. V was pared by 6 bases and J by 6 bases, with 9 bases of the junction left unmatched. CDR3 DNA: TGTGCCAGCAGGGGGGACAGGGCTCCCGGCGAGCAGTACTTC. It encodes CASRGDRAPGEQYF.

The chain carries TRBV4-2 and TRBJ1-3, with a possible D match to TRBD1 (5 bases). Germline V lookup: CDR1 LGHNA, CDR2 YNFKEQ. This CDR3 comprises 16 residues. The V end was cut by 4 bases, the J end by 2 bases, with 15 bases between. CDR3 amino acids: CASSPRGGRTGNTIYF. As DNA, the CDR3 is TGTGCCAGCAGCCCCCGCGGGGGGAGGACTGGAAACACCATATATTTT.

V and J are TRBV10-3 and TRBJ2-3; TRBD2 aligns across 9 bases. After removal of 6 bases from V and 3 bases from J, the junction contained 7 bases not matched to a gene. Germline V CDR1 and CDR2: ENHRY, SYGVKD. The CDR3 consists of 15 residues. The CDR3 region is CAIRGLAGKTDTQYF. The DNA for the CDR3 is TGTGCCATCAGGGGGCTAGCGGGAAAGACAGATACGCAGTATTTT.

The chain couples TRBV12-3 or TRBV12-4 to TRBJ2-2, with TRBD2 as a possible D gene (5 bases). V shed 6 bases and J shed 6 bases, with 8 bases lying between them. The CDR3 consists of 12 residues. CDR3 DNA sequence: TGTGCCAGCAGCCAACTAGCCGGGGAGCTGTTTTTT. As protein: CASSQLAGELFF.

This clone was seen only once. This chain connects TRBV5-1 to TRBJ2-1; D is uncertain. CDR3 length equals 12 residues. The V end lost 0 bases, the J end lost 10 bases, and 8 bases lay between the germline ends. Germline CDR1 SGHRS, CDR2 YFSETQ. CDR3 nucleotides: TGCGCCAGCAGCTTGGCCGTCAGGGAGCAGTTCTTC. Its protein product is CASSLAVREQFF.

V usage is TRBV9 and J usage is TRBJ2-2, with TRBD2 matching 10 bases. The CDR3 loop spans 20 amino acids. Germline loops: CDR1 SGDLS, CDR2 YYNGEE. Trimming removed 4 bases from V and 4 bases from J; junction bases left unmatched: 19. The CDR3 region has the DNA TGTGCCAGCAGCCCCAGGGGTCCAGCGGGAGGGCTAGTGGGCACCGGGGAGCTGTTTTTT. This encodes CASSPRGPAGGLVGTGELFF.

Only one count was recorded for this clone. The chain links TRBV2 to TRBJ2-2; the D gene is possibly TRBD2 (5 bases). Trimming stripped 5 bases from V and 5 bases from J, with 6 bases between. Germline CDR1 SNHLY, CDR2 FYNNEI. This CDR3 contains 12 residues. The CDR3 nucleotides are TGTGCCAGCAGTCGGACTACCGGGGAGCTGTTTTTT. Its protein is CASSRTTGELFF.

The rearrangement uses TRBV19 and TRBJ2-3; 9 bases line up with TRBD2. V trimming: 4 bases; J trimming: 2 bases; junction bases outside the gene matches: 1. This CDR3 contains 14 residues. CDR1 is LNHDA, CDR2 SQIVND, per germline (reference sequence). The chain's CDR3 is CASSTGLATDTQYF. The CDR3 region has the DNA TGTGCCAGTAGTACGGGACTAGCCACAGATACGCAGTATTTT. Full variable domain (missing parts from reference TRBV19 and TRBJ2-3): DGGITQSPKYLFRKEGQNVTLSCEQNLNHDAMYWYRQDPGQGLRLIYYSQIVNDFQKGDIAEGYSVSREKKESFPLTVTSAQKNPTAFYLCASSTGLATDTQYFGPGTRLTVL.

V is TRBV5-1 and J is TRBJ2-7, with TRBD2 matching over 8 bases. V was pared by 4 bases and J by 4 bases, with 13 bases of the junction left unmatched. From germline, CDR1 is SGHRS and CDR2 YFSETQ. The CDR3 consists of 16 residues. Here the CDR3 DNA reads TGCGCCAGCAGCCCCACCGGGACTAGTGGTTTTTACGAGCAGTACTTC. It specifies CASSPTGTSGFYEQYF. Drawing the rest from reference TRBV5-1 and TRBJ2-7, the complete variable domain is KAGVTQTPRYLIKTRGQQVTLSCSPISGHRSVSWYQQTPGQGLQFLFEYFSETQRNKGNFPGRFSGRQFSNSRSEMNVSTLELGDSALYLCASSPTGTSGFYEQYFGPGTRLTVT.

The rearrangement links TRBV27 to TRBJ2-2; 9 nucleotides match TRBD1. CDR1 is MNHEY and CDR2 is SMNVEV in the germline V gene (reference sequence). The CDR3 loop spans 14 amino acids. Germline trimming cut 7 bases from V and 5 bases from J; bases unmatched to any gene: 5. The chain's CDR3 is CASTPGQGTGELFF. The CDR3 DNA follows: TGTGCCAGCACCCCGGGACAGGGTACCGGGGAGCTGTTTTTT.

The rearrangement uses TRBV5-1 and TRBJ1-1; D not certain. The V gene lost 0 bases and the J gene lost 4 bases, with 10 bases spanning the gap. CDR3 length: 14 residues. Germline CDR1 reads SGHRS; CDR2 reads YFSETQ. Here the CDR3 DNA reads TGCGCCAGCAGCTTGGTGCAATACACCACTGAAGCTTTCTTT. This translates into CASSLVQYTTEAFF.

The chain uses TRBV9 and TRBJ1-3, with D unresolved. V shed 4 bases and J shed 0 bases, with 11 bases lying between them. CDR1 is SGDLS and CDR2 is YYNGEE in the germline V gene. The CDR3 contains 15 residues. CDR3 in DNA: TGTGCCAGCAGCCCCTTAGCCAGCTCTGGAAACACCATATATTTT. Translating it yields CASSPLASSGNTIYF.

This chain links TRBV7-9 with TRBJ1-2; 7 bases are a match to TRBD1. This CDR3 region has 15 residues. Germline CDR1 is SEHNR and CDR2 is FQNEAQ (reference sequence). Trimming cost V 4 bases and J 5 bases; bases outside gene matches: 10. CDR3 in amino acids: CASSWTGGGPYGYTF. CDR3 DNA sequence: TGTGCCAGCAGCTGGACAGGCGGCGGGCCATATGGCTACACCTTC.

This chain uses TRBV19 with TRBJ2-5; 8 nucleotides align to TRBD1. The junction had 3 bases not matched to a gene; V was cut back by 8 bases and J by 4 bases. CDR1 and CDR2 from the germline V gene are LNHDA and SQIVND (reference sequence). The CDR3 is made up of 12 amino acids. For the CDR3, the DNA is TGTGCCAGTCAGGGGGCGCGAGAGACCCAGTACTTC. This translates into CASQGARETQYF.

Comment on this clone: This sample also contains other DNA sequences that code for the same CDR3. V usage is TRBV3-1 (or the pseudogene TRBV3-2) and J usage is TRBJ2-5; D gene ambiguous. The CDR3 length is 13 residues. Germline V gene lookup returns CDR1 LGHDT and CDR2 YNNKEL (reference sequence). Trimming took 1 base from V and 1 from J, leaving 4 bases between them. The CDR3 spells CASSQALQETQYF. CDR3 in DNA: TGTGCCAGCAGCCAAGCTCTCCAAGAGACCCAGTACTTC.

The chain links TRBV7-9 to TRBJ2-5; 7 bases are shared with TRBD1. Germline CDR1 is SEHNR and CDR2 is FQNEAQ (reference sequence). J gave up 9 bases and V 3 bases, and 13 bases lay outside the gene matches. The CDR3 is 15 amino acids. Here the CDR3 reads CASSFDRTGTRAQYF. In DNA form, the CDR3 reads TGTGCCAGCAGCTTCGACAGGACAGGCACTAGGGCCCAGTACTTC.

This clone was found once. The chain combines TRBV5-6 with TRBJ2-1, with a tentative D call TRBD2 (6 bases). CDR1 is SGHDT, CDR2 YYEEEE, per germline. Between the trimmed V and J ends, which lost 2 bases and 0 bases, there was a span of 9 bases. This CDR3 has 15 residues. The CDR3 DNA reads TGTGCCAGCAGCTTTAGCGGAAGCTCCTACAATGAGCAGTTCTTC. This codes for CASSFSGSSYNEQFF.

The CDR3 DNA follows: TGTGCCAGCAGTTTACAGGGAACGGAAAATCAGCCCCAGCATTTT. Its protein is CASSLQGTENQPQHF. The chain has TRBV2 and TRBJ1-5; perhaps TRBD1 as D (6 bases). The CDR3 consists of 15 residues. Germline CDR1 is SNHLY and CDR2 is FYNNEI. Between the trimmed V and J ends, which lost 5 bases and 4 bases, there was a span of 15 bases.